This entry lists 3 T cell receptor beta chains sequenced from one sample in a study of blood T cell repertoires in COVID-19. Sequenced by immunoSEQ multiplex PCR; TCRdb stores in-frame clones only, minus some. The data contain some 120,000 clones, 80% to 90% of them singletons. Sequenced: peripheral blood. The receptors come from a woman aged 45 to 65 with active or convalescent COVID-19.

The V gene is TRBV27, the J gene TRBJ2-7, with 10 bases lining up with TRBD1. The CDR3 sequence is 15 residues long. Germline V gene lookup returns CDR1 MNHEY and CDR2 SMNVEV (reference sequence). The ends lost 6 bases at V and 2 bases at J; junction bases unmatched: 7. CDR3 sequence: CASRTTGGAAYEQYF. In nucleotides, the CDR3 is TGTGCCAGCAGGACGACAGGGGGCGCGGCCTACGAGCAGTACTTC.

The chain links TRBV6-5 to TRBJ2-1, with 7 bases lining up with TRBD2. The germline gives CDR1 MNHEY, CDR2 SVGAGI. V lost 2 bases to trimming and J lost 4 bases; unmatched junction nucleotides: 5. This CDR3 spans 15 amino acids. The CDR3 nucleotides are TGTGCCAGCAGTTACGGGGGGGGTCCTTACAATGAGCAGTTCTTC. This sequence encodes CASSYGGGPYNEQFF.

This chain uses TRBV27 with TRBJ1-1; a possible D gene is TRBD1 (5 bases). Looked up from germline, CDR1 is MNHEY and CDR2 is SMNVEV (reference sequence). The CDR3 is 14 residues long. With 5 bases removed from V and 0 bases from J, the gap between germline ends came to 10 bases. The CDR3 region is CASSAGSMNTEAFF. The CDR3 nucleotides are TGTGCCAGCAGTGCAGGGTCAATGAACACTGAAGCTTTCTTT.